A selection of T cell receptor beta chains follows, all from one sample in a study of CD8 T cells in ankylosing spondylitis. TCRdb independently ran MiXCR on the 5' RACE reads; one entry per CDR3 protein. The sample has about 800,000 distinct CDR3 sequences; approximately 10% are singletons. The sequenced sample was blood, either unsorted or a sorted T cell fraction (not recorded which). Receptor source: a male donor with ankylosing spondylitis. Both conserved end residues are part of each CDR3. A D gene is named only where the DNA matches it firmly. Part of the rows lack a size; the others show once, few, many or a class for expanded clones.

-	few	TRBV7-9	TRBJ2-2	CASSNRVGNTGELFF	TGTGCCAGCAGCAACAGGGTGGGGAACACCGGGGAGCTGTTTTTT
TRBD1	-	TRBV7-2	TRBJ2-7	CASSLWPGQGIAEQYF	TGTGCCAGCAGCTTATGGCCGGGACAGGGGATCGCCGAGCAGTACTTC
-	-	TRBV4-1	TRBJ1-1	CASSLTLWQGIAFF	TGCGCCAGCAGCCTAACTTTGTGGCAGGGGATAGCTTTCTTT
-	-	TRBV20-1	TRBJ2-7	CSASNHQRSDYEQYF	TGCAGTGCTAGTAATCATCAACGCAGCGACTACGAGCAGTACTTC
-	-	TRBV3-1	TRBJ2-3	CASSQLRGGSDTQYF	TGTGCCAGCAGCCAACTGCGAGGAGGTTCAGATACGCAGTATTTT
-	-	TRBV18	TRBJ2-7	CASSPGQSLLYEQYF	TGTGCCAGCTCACCCGGACAGAGTCTCCTTTACGAGCAGTACTTC
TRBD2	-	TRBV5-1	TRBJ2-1	CASSLTAGNNEQFF	TGCGCCAGCAGCTTAACAGCGGGAAACAATGAGCAGTTCTTC
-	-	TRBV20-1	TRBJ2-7	CSAPTPGPGDEQYF	TGCAGTGCTCCCACACCGGGACCAGGGGACGAGCAGTACTTC
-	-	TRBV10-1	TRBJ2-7	CASSRDINFYEQYF	TGCGCCAGCAGCAGGGACATAAACTTCTACGAGCAGTACTTC
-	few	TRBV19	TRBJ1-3	CGSDSGNTIYF	TGTGGCAGCGACTCTGGAAACACCATATATTTT
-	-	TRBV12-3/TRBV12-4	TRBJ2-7	CASTGTQGQYEQYF	TGTGCCAGCACCGGGACCCAGGGGCAATACGAGCAGTACTTC
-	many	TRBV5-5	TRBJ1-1	CASSYLLLGPSTEAFF	TGTGCCAGCAGCTATTTGTTATTGGGGCCGTCCACTGAAGCTTTCTTT
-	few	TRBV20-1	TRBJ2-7	CSAPEQRVSSYEQYF	TGCAGTGCGCCCGAGCAAAGGGTCAGCTCCTACGAGCAGTACTTC
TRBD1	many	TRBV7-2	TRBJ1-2	CASSLALGQGAYGYTF	TGTGCCAGCAGCTTAGCGCTAGGACAGGGTGCATATGGCTACACCTTC
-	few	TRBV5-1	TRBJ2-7	CASSLDPTGTSYEQYF	TGCGCCAGCAGCTTGGACCCAACCGGGACGTCCTACGAGCAGTACTTC
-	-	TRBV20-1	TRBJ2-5	CSAGSTGIWETQYF	TGCAGTGCTGGTAGTACAGGGATTTGGGAGACCCAGTACTTC
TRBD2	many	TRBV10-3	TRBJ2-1	CAIRGAGGYNEQFF	TGTGCCATCAGGGGAGCGGGAGGATACAATGAGCAGTTCTTC
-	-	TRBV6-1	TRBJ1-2	CASSLIRGGQYGYTF	TGTGCCAGCAGCCTTATAAGGGGAGGACAATATGGCTACACCTTC
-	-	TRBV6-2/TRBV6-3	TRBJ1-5	CASSKGRSNQPQHF	TGTGCCAGCAGTAAGGGACGGTCCAATCAGCCCCAGCATTTT
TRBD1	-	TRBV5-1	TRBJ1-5	CASRRGTGPGQPQHF	TGCGCCAGCAGAAGGGGGACAGGGCCTGGGCAGCCCCAGCATTTT
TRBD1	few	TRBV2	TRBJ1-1	CATTGQLQEAFF	TGTGCCACCACGGGACAGCTCCAAGAAGCTTTCTTT
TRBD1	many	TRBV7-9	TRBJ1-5	CASSSGQGTQPQHF	TGTGCCAGCAGCTCGGGACAGGGGACGCAGCCCCAGCATTTT
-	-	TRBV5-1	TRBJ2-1	CASSLAWSADNEQFF	TGCGCCAGCAGCTTGGCCTGGAGCGCAGACAATGAGCAGTTCTTC
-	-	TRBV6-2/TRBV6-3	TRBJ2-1	CASTNRLVNEQFF	TGTGCCAGCACCAACAGACTAGTCAATGAGCAGTTCTTC
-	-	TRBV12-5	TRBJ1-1	CASGPSVGGQVEAFF	TGTGCTAGTGGTCCCTCAGTGGGAGGGCAGGTTGAAGCTTTCTTT
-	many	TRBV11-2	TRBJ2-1	CASTQWVSQSLSYNEQFF	TGTGCCAGCACCCAGTGGGTTTCGCAAAGCCTATCCTACAATGAGCAGTTCTTC
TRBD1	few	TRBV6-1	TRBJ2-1	CASETGGSYNEQFF	TGTGCCAGCGAAACAGGGGGCTCCTACAATGAGCAGTTCTTC
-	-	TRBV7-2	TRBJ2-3	CASNPIAGTDTQYF	TGTGCCAGCAACCCCATAGCGGGCACAGATACGCAGTATTTT
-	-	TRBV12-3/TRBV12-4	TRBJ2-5	CASSLQPVETQYF	TGTGCCAGCAGTTTACAGCCCGTAGAGACCCAGTACTTC
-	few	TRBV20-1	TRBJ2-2	CSARHSEGTGELFF	TGCAGTGCTAGACACTCCGAAGGAACCGGGGAGCTGTTTTTT
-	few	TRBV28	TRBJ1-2	CASSRVRGDYGYTF	TGTGCCAGCAGTCGTGTCCGAGGGGACTATGGCTACACCTTC
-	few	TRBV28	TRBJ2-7	CASRSHGVFYEQYF	TGTGCCAGCAGATCCCACGGAGTTTTCTACGAGCAGTACTTC
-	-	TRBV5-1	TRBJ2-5	CASSLGYSQETQYF	TGCGCCAGCAGCTTGGGCTACAGCCAAGAGACCCAGTACTTC
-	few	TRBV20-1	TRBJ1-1	CSARDMRDTEAFF	TGCAGTGCTAGAGATATGCGGGACACTGAAGCTTTCTTT
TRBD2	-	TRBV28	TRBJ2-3	CASSTGTRGDTQYF	TGTGCCAGCAGTACCGGGACGCGGGGGGATACGCAGTATTTT
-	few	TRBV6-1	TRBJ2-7	CASRPPGPKIRYEQYF	TGTGCCAGCAGGCCACCGGGACCAAAAATTCGGTACGAGCAGTACTTC
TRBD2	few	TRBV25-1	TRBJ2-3	CASSEYGGRETDTQYF	TGTGCCAGCAGTGAATATGGCGGGAGGGAAACAGATACGCAGTATTTT
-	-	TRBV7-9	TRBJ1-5	CAIDPGGNRNQPQHF	TGTGCCATCGACCCCGGAGGGAATAGGAATCAGCCCCAGCATTTT
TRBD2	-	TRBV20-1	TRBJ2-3	CSAQRLAGGQGDTQYF	TGCAGTGCTCAAAGACTAGCGGGAGGGCAGGGCGATACGCAGTATTTT
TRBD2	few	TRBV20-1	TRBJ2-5	CSASGDQKAGETQYF	TGCAGTGCTAGCGGGGACCAAAAAGCGGGGGAGACCCAGTACTTC
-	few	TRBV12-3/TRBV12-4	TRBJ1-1	CASVIFGQFEAFF	TGTGCCAGCGTAATTTTTGGGCAATTTGAAGCTTTCTTT
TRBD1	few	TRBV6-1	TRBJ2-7	CASSSGQDYEQYF	TGTGCCAGCAGCTCCGGACAGGACTACGAGCAGTACTTC
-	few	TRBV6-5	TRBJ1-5	CASSLLGYQPQHF	TGTGCCAGCAGCCTACTGGGGTATCAGCCCCAGCATTTT
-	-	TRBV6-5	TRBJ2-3	CASSYGTTYGTQYF	TGTGCCAGCAGTTACGGGACGACCTACGGTACGCAGTATTTT
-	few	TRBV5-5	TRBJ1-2	CASSFKDMIRGDIDGYTF	TGTGCCAGCAGCTTCAAGGATATGATAAGGGGAGACATCGACGGCTACACCTTC
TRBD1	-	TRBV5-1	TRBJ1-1	CASSLEGTGRTEAFF	TGCGCCAGCAGCTTGGAAGGGACAGGGAGGACTGAAGCTTTCTTT
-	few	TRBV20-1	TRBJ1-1	CSARAANGQRYGAFF	TGCAGTGCTAGAGCGGCAAACGGCCAGCGGTACGGGGCTTTCTTT